The present entry profiles one TCR beta chain with its context. Relative to its sample, this clonotype is medium-sized (0.01 to 0.1%). No cognate antigen has been identified for it. One end of the junction varies from germline; a read error may be responsible. The data are from a study of HIV-infected children after antiretroviral therapy interruption (dated 2019 in TCRdb). Turning to the overall study: All eight included children had a CD4+ count above 500 and a viral load below 50 copies/ml, with four on planned treatment interruption and four on continuous treatment. The interruption group had a median age of about 8.8 years, and the continuous treatment group had a median age of about 8 years. Exposure to EBV and CMV had been recorded for most participating children. Interruption-arm samples came from week 0, week 12, end of interruption (week 24 or 48), and about 3 years after study end. For the continuous-treatment arm, samples from the corresponding weeks 0, 48 and 150 were analyzed. Alongside measurements of thymic output, the study compared TCR repertoires of children on planned treatment interruption with TCR repertoires of children on continuous antiretroviral treatment. The study at large found these results: An increase in the naive CD4+ Gini coefficient was observed by the end of treatment interruption, suggesting clonal expansion, and a return to baseline was observed by 3 years. The low number of patients is a limitation and the data should be interpreted with caution. Minor non-naive CD45RA+ populations, such as EMRA or stem memory cells, might be present among the sorted CD45RA+ naive cells. In naive CD4+ repertoires of PTI patients, CDR3 sharing between time points fell after interruption began; many sequences were shared between end of interruption and 3 years later.

The protocol used for the library was 3' RACE. TCR libraries were generated from RNA by a 3' RACE protocol incorporating unique molecular identifiers so that PCR amplification bias could be corrected. Amplicon libraries were pooled in groups of up to 12 and sequenced on an Illumina MiSeq using v2 2x250 paired-end chemistry. On the study's bioinformatics: Decombinator was used to process the reads, assigning V and J genes and CDR3 and applying barcode-based correction of errors and PCR bias. Before Gini coefficients were calculated with the R ineq package, the repertoires were subsampled to the same depth. CDR3 similarity was assessed with GLIPH, Hamming distance and a shared triplet metric. Clones were called with MiXCR by TCRdb after fastp trimmed the public reads at Q25, and only in-frame beta chains were retained. Rows with one shared CDR3 protein collapse into an entry with the most common genes and DNA. TCRdb, rather than the study authors, made the V and J calls. The sample yields fewer than 45,000 distinct CDR3 sequences; over 6% were counted once. The ten largest make up approximately 0.97% of the sample.

Taken with the paper, the label for treatment or condition translates to: PENTA 11 planned treatment interruption arm or continuous ART arm. Children from the United Kingdom aged 2 to 15 years who had been given at least three-drug ART for at least 24 weeks were enrolled as participants. Cryopreserved PBMCs containing at least 5 million viable cells were required, and a few candidate patients were excluded because of low viable PBMC yield. Using a FACSAria III cell sorter, naive CD4+ CD45RA+ CD45RO- T cells were FACS-sorted out of thawed PBMCs. The sorted cells were fixed, and RNA was then extracted with the RNeasy FFPE kit and afterward with the RNeasy Micro kit. Sequences GTSNPN (CDR1) and SVGIG (CDR2) are obtained from the germline V gene (reference sequence). CDR3 length: 16 amino acids, cysteine to phenylalanine. The CDR3 DNA has 48 bases and is translated from base 1.

The sequence derives from a pool of human donors with HIV. The rearranged segments are TRBV30 and TRBJ2-5, and TRBD1 matches 10 of the central bases. Material: CD45RA+ CD4+ T cells from PBMCs, pooled from several time points, obtained from a donor given antiretroviral therapy, either interrupted or continuous. The sample's cell subset or site label is to be understood as: naive CD4+ CD45RA+ CD45RO- T cells. The base sequence is TGTGCCTGGAGTCTCCTGGGACAGGGGAACCAAGACACCCAGTACTTT. The translation is CAWSLLGQGNQDTQYF.